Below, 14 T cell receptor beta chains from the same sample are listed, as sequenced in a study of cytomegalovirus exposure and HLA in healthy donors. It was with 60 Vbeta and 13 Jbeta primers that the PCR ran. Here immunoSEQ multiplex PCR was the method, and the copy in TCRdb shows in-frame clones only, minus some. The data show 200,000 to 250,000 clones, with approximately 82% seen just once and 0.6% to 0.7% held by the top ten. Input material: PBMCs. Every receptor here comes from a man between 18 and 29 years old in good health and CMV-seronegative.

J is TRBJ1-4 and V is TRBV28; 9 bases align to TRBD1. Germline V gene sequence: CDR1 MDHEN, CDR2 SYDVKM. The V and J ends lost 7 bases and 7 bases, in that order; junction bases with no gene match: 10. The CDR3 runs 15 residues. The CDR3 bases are TGTGCCAGCACTTCCTCCGGGACAGGGTTTGAAAAACTGTTTTTT. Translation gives CASTSSGTGFEKLFF.

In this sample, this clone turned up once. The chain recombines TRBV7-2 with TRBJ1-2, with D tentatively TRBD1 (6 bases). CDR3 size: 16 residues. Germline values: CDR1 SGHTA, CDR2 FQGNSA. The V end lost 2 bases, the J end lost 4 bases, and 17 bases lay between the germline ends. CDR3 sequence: CASSLMGTTGSYGYTF. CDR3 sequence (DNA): TGTGCCAGCAGCTTAATGGGGACGACAGGCTCCTATGGCTACACCTTC.

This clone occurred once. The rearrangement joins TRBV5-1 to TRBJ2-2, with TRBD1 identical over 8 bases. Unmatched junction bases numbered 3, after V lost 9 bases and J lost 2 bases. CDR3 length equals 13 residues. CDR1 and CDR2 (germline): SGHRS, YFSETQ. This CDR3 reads CATGQGNTGELFF. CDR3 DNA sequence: TGCGCCACCGGACAGGGTAACACCGGGGAGCTGTTTTTT.

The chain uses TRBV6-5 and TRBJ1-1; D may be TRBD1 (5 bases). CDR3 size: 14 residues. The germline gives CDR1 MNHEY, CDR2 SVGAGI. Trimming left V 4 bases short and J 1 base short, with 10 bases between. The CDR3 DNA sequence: TGTGCCAGCAGTTTCGGACATCAGAACACTGAAGCTTTCTTT. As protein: CASSFGHQNTEAFF.

CDR3 in DNA: TGTGCCACCGCGTCCAGGGGGAATCAGCCCCAGCATTTT. This gives the protein CATASRGNQPQHF. The V gene is TRBV6-5, the J gene TRBJ1-5; TRBD1 matches at 7 bases. The CDR3 sequence is 13 residues long. Trimming took 10 bases from V and 4 from J; bases not matched to a gene: 7. The germline V gene has CDR1 MNHEY and CDR2 SVGAGI.

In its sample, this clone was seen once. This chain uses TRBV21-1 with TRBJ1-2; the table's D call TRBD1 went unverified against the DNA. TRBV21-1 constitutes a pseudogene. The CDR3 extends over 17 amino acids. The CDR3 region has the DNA TGTGCCAGCAGCAGAAAGGGACAGATAAAGGGGAACTATGGCTACACCTTC. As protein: CASSRKGQIKGNYGYTF.

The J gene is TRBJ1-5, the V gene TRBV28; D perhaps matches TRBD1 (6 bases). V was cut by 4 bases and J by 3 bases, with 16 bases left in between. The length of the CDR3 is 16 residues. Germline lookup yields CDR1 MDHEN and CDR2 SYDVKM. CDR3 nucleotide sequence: TGTGCCAGCAGTTCCCCCCGACAGGAATACAATCAGCCCCAGCATTTT. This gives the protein CASSSPRQEYNQPQHF.

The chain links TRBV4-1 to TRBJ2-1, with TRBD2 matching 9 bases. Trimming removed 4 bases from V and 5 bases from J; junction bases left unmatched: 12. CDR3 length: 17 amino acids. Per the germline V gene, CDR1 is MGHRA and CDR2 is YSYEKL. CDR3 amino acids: CASSPLLPVAGDNEQFF. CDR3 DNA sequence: TGCGCCAGCAGCCCCCTCCTTCCCGTAGCGGGAGACAATGAGCAGTTCTTC.

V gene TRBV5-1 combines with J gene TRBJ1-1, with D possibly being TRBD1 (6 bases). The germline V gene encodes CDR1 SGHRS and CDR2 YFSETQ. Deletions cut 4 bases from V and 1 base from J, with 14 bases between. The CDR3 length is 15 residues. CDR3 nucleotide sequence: TGCGCCAGCAGCCTGGGGGCTATGGGGAACACTGAAGCTTTCTTT. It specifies CASSLGAMGNTEAFF. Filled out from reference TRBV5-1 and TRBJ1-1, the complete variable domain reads KAGVTQTPRYLIKTRGQQVTLSCSPISGHRSVSWYQQTPGQGLQFLFEYFSETQRNKGNFPGRFSGRQFSNSRSEMNVSTLELGDSALYLCASSLGAMGNTEAFFGQGTRLTVV.

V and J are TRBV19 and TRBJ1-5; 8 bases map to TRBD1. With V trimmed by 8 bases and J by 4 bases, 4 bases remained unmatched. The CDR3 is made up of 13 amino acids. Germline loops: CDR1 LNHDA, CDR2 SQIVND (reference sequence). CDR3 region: CASSGTGNQPQHF. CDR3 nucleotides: TGTGCCAGTTCCGGGACAGGTAATCAGCCCCAGCATTTT.

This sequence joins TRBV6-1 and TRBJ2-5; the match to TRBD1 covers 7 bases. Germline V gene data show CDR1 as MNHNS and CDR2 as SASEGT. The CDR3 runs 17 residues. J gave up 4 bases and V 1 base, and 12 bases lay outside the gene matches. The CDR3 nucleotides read TGTGCCAGCAGTGAAGTGGGGGCAGGGGGTAATGGAGAGACCCAGTACTTC. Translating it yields CASSEVGAGGNGETQYF.

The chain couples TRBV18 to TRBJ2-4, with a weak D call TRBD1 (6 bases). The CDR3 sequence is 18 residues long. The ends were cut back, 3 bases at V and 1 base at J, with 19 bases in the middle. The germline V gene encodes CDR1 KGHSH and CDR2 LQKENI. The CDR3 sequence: CASSPNRDIEWAKNIQYF. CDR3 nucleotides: TGTGCCAGCTCACCGAACAGGGACATTGAATGGGCCAAAAACATTCAGTACTTC.

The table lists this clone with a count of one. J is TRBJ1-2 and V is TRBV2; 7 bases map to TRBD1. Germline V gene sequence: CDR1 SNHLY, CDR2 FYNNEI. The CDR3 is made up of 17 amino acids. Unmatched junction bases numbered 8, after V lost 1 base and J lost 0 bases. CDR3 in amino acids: CASSEGGDRISNYGYTF. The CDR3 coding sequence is TGTGCCAGCAGTGAAGGGGGGGACAGAATATCTAACTATGGCTACACCTTC.

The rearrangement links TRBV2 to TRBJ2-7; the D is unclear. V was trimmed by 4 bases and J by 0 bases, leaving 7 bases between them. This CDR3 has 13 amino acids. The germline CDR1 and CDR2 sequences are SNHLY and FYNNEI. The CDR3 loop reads CASSGVISYEQYF. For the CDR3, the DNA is TGTGCCAGCAGTGGTGTCATCTCCTACGAGCAGTACTTC.